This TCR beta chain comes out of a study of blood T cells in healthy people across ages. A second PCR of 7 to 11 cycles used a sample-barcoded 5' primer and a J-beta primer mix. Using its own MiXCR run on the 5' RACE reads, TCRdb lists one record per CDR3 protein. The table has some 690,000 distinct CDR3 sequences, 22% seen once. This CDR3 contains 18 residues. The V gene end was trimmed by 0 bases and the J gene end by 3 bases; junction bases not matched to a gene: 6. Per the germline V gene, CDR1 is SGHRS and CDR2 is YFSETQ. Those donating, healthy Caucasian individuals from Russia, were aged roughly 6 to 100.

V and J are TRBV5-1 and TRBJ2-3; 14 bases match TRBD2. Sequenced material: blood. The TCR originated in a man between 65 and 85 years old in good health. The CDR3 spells CASSLVRLAGGRTDTQYF. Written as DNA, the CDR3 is TGCGCCAGCAGCTTGGTGAGACTAGCGGGAGGGAGGACAGATACGCAGTATTTT.